Below, one T cell receptor (beta chain) is given with its context. This sample was taken from a study of blood T cell repertoires in COVID-19. The CDR3 length is 15 residues. Trimming removed 4 bases from V and 0 bases from J; junction bases left unmatched: 3. CDR1 is SEHNR, CDR2 FQNEAQ, per germline (reference sequence). In the study's own analysis: Using reference gene primer amplification, nucleated cell counts were estimated. Using immunoSEQ multiplex PCR, the repertoire was profiled, and TCRdb retains in-frame clones only, with some absent. That table furnishes V, J and clone size, whereas the DNA furnished D and trimming. Of about 74,000 clones detected, around 88% appear once; the ten largest clones hold 1.9%.

V and J are TRBV7-9 and TRBJ2-3; 8 bases line up with TRBD1. Sequencing was done on a sample of peripheral blood. The TCR comes from a woman of 80 years or more with active or convalescent COVID-19. The CDR3 sequence is CASSSRQGSTDTQYF. In nucleotides, the CDR3 is TGTGCCAGCAGCTCCCGACAGGGGAGCACAGATACGCAGTATTTT.